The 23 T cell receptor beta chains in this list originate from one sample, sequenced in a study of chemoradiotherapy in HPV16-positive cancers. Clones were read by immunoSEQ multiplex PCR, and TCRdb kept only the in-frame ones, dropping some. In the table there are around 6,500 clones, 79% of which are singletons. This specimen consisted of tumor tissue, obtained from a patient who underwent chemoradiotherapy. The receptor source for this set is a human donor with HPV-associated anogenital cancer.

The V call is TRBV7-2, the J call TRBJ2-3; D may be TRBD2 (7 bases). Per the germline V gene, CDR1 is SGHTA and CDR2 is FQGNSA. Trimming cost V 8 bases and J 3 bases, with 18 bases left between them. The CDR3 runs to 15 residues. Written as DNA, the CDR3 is TGTGCCAGCGGTCCCGGGGGGCCGCTGACAGATACGCAGTATTTT. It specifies CASGPGGPLTDTQYF.

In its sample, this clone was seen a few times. For the CDR3, the DNA is TGTGCCAGCAGCTTGGGGGGAGCTAACTATGGCTACACCTTC. It yields the protein CASSLGGANYGYTF. The chain joins TRBV5-4 to TRBJ1-2; D unclear. CDR1 is SGHNT, CDR2 YYREEE, per germline (reference sequence). There are 14 residues in the CDR3. Trimming left V 0 bases short and J 0 bases short, with 6 bases between.

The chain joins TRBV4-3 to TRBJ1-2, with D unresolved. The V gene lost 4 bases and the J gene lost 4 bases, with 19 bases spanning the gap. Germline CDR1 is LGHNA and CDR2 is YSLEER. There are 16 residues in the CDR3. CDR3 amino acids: CASSLLMGASSYGYTF. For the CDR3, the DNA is TGCGCCAGCAGCCTCCTCATGGGAGCTTCTAGCTATGGCTACACCTTC.

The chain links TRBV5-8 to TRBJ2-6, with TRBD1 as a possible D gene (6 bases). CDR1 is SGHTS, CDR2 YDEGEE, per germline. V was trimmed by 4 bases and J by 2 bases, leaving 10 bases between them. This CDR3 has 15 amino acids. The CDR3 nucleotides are TGTGCCAGCAGCACACAGGGTACTGGGGCCAACGTCCTGACTTTC. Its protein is CASSTQGTGANVLTF.

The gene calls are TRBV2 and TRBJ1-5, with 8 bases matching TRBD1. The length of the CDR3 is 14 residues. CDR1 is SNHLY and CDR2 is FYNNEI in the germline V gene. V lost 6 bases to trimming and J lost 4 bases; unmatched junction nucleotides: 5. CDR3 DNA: TGTGCCAGCAGCGCCAGACAGGGGAATCAGCCCCAGCATTTT. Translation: CASSARQGNQPQHF.

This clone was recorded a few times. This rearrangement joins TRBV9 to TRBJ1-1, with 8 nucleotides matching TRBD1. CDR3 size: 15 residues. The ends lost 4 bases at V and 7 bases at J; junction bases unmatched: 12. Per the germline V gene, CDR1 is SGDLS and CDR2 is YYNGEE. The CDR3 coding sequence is TGTGCCAGCAGCTTTACAGGGGGGGATAACGATGAAGCTTTCTTT. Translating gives CASSFTGGDNDEAFF.

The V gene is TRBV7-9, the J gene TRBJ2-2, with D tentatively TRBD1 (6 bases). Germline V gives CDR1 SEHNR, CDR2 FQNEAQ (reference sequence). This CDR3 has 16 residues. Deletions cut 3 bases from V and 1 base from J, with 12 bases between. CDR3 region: CASSLAGTLNTGELFF. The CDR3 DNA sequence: TGTGCCAGCAGCTTGGCCGGGACATTGAACACCGGGGAGCTGTTTTTT.

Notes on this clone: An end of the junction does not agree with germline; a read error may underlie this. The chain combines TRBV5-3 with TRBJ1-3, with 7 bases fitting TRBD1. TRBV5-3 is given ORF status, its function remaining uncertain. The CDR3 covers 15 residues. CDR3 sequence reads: CASSLQGDSGNTIYF. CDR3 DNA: TGTGCCAGCAGCTTGCAGGGGGACTCTGGAAACACCATATATTTT.

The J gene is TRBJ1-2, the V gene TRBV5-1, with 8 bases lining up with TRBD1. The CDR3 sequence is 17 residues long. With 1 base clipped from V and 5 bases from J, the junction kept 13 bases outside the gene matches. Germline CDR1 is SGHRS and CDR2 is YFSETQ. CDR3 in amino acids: CASSLWGTGLREYGYTF. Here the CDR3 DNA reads TGCGCCAGCAGCTTGTGGGGGACAGGCCTTCGTGAGTATGGCTACACCTTC.

The CDR3 protein is CAWDLGTAGNTIYF. CDR3 in DNA: TGTGCCTGGGACCTCGGGACAGCTGGAAACACCATATATTTT. The genes are TRBV30 and TRBJ1-3, with 7 positions matching TRBD1. The J segment lost 2 bases and the V segment lost 5 bases, leaving 6 bases of the junction unmatched. The CDR3 runs to 14 residues. Germline-derived CDR1 and CDR2 are GTSNPN and SVGIG (reference sequence).

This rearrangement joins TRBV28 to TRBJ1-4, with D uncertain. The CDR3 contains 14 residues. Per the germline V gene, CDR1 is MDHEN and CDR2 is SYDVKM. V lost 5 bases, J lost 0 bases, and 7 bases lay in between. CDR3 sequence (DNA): TGTGCCAGCAGTCCAGGAACAACTAATGAAAAACTGTTTTTT. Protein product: CASSPGTTNEKLFF.

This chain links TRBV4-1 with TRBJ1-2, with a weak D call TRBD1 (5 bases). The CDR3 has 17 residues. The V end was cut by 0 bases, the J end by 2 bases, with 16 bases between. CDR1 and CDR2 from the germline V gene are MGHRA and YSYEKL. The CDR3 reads CASSQETGAIRNYGYTF. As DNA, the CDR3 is TGCGCCAGCAGCCAAGAAACCGGGGCCATAAGGAACTATGGCTACACCTTC.

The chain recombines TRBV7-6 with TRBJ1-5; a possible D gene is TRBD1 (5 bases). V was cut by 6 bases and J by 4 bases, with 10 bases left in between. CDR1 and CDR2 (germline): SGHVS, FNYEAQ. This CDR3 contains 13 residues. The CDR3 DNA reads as TGTGCCAGCAGTGAGGGGCTTAATCAGCCCCAGCATTTT. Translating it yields CASSEGLNQPQHF. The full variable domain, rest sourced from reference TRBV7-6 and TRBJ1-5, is GAGVSQSPRYKVTKRGQDVALRCDPISGHVSLYWYRQALGQGPEFLTYFNYEAQQDKSGLPNDRFSAERPEGSISTLTIQRTEQRDSAMYRCASSEGLNQPQHFGDGTRLSIL.

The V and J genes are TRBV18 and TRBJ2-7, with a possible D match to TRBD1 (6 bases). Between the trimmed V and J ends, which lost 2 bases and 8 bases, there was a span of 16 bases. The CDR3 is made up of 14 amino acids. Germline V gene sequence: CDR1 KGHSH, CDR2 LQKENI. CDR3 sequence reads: CASSPGSETGQQYF. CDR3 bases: TGTGCCAGCTCACCAGGGTCCGAGACAGGCCAGCAGTACTTC.

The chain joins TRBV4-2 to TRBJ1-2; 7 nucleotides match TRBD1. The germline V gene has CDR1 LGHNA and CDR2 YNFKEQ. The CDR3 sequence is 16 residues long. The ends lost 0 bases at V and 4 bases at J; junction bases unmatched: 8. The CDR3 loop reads CASSQEGQARGYGYTF. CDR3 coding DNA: TGTGCCAGCAGCCAAGAAGGACAGGCGAGGGGCTATGGCTACACCTTC.

The CDR3 here is CASSQDQGGSYGYTF. The CDR3 coding sequence is TGCGCCAGCAGCCAAGATCAAGGTGGGAGCTATGGCTACACCTTC. The chain links TRBV4-1 to TRBJ1-2; D is ambiguous. The CDR3 loop spans 15 amino acids. Looked up from germline, CDR1 is MGHRA and CDR2 is YSYEKL. V was shortened by 0 bases and J by 4 bases, with 12 bases between the two germline ends.

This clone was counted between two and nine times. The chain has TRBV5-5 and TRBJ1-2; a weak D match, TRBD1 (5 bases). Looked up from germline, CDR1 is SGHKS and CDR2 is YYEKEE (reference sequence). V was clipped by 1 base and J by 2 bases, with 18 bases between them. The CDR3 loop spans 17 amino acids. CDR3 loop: CASSLWGSLDPNYGYTF. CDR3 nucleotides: TGTGCCAGCAGCTTGTGGGGGAGTCTCGATCCAAACTATGGCTACACCTTC.

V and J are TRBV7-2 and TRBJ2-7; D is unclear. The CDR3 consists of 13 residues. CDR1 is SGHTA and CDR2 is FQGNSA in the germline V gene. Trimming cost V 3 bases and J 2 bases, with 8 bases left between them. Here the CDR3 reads CASSFGHPYEQYF. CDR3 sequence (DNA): TGTGCCAGCAGCTTCGGCCATCCCTACGAGCAGTACTTC.

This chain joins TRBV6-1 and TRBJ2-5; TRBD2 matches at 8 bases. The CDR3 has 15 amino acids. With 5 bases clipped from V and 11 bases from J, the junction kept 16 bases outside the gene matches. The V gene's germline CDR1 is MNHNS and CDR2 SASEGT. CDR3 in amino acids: CASSKGTRGLLEQYF. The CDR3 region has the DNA TGTGCCAGCAGTAAAGGGACTAGAGGGCTCCTTGAGCAGTACTTC.

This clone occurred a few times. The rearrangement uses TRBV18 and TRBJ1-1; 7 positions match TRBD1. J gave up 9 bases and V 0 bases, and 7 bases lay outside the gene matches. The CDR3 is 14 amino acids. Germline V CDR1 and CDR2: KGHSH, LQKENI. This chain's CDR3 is CASSPPGQVEKAFF. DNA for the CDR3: TGTGCCAGCTCACCACCTGGACAGGTCGAAAAAGCTTTCTTT. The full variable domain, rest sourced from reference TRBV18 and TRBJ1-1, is NAGVMQNPRHLVRRRGQEARLRCSPMKGHSHVYWYRQLPEEGLKFMVYLQKENIIDESGMPKERFSAEFPKEGPSILRIQQVVRGDSAAYFCASSPPGQVEKAFFGQGTRLTVV.

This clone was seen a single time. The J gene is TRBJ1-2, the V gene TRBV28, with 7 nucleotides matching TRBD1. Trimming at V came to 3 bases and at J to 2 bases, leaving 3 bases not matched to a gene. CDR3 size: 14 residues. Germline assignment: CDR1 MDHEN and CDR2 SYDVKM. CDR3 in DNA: TGTGCCAGCAGTTTCGGCAGGGGGAACTATGGCTACACCTTC. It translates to CASSFGRGNYGYTF.

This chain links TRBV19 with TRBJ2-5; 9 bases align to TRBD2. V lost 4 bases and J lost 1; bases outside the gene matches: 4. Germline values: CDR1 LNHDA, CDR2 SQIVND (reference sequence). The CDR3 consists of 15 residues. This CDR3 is CASSKPTSGQETQYF. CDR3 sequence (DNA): TGTGCCAGTAGTAAGCCGACTAGCGGCCAAGAGACCCAGTACTTC.

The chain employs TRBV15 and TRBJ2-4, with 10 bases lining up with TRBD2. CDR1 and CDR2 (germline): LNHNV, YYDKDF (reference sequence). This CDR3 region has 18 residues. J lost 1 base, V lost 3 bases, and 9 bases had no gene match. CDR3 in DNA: TGTGCCACCAGCAGTGAAAGTAGCGGGGGGTCGGCCAAAAACATTCAGTACTTC. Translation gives CATSSESSGGSAKNIQYF.